The sequence of this T cell receptor beta chain was determined in a study of cytomegalovirus exposure and HLA in healthy donors. The PCR used 60 Vbeta and 13 Jbeta primers. Using immunoSEQ multiplex PCR, the repertoire was profiled, and TCRdb retains in-frame clones only, with some absent. The table lists 150,000 to 200,000 clones, around 75% of them singletons. V dropped 4 bases and J dropped 3 bases, with 13 bases sitting between them. The CDR3 is made up of 14 amino acids. Germline V gene data show CDR1 as SGHAT and CDR2 as FQNNGV. This chain joins TRBV11-2 and TRBJ2-7; tentatively, D is TRBD2 (5 bases). Sequenced material: PBMCs. This clonotype was sampled from a woman aged 25 to 39 in good health and CMV-seronegative. DNA of the CDR3: TGTGCCAGCAGCTCCCGGGGTAGGGACTACGAGCAGTACTTC. Amino acid sequence: CASSSRGRDYEQYF.